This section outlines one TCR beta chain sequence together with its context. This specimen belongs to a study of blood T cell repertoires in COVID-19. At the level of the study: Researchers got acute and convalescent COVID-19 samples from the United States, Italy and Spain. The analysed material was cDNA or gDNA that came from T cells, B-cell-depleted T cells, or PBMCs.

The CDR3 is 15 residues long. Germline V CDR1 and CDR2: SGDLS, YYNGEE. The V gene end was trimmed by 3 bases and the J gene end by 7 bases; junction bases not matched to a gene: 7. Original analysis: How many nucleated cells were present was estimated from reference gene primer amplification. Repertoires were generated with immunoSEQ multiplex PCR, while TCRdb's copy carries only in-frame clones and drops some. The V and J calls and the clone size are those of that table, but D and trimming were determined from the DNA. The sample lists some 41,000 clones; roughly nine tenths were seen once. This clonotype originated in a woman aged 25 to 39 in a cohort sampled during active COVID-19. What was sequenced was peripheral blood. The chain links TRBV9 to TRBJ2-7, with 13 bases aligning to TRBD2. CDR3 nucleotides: TGTGCCAGCAGCGGCGGACTAGCGGGAGCAAGGGAGCAGTACTTC. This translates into CASSGGLAGAREQYF.